The 10 T cell receptor beta chains reported below all come from one sample, sequenced in a study of T-cell reconstitution after alpha-beta-depleted transplantation in children. Unique molecular identifiers were incorporated during preparation of the TCRbeta library. TCRdb passed the PCR reads through MiXCR, listing each CDR3 protein once. The table lists roughly 300,000 distinct CDR3 sequences, around a tenth of them singletons. Source: peripheral blood, taken 180 days after TCRalphabeta/CD19-depleted stem cell transplant. These receptors all stem from a male patient aged 2-15 years who had a stem cell transplant for chronic granulomatous disease, so the T cells may come from the graft donor.

In its sample, this clonotype was seen many times. V and J are TRBV30 and TRBJ2-7, with 10 bases aligning to TRBD1. From germline, CDR1 is GTSNPN and CDR2 SVGIG (reference sequence). CDR3 length: 14 amino acids. V gave up 4 bases and J gave up 3 bases; unmatched junction bases: 6. This CDR3 is CAWTPGTGDYEQYF. The CDR3, as DNA: TGTGCCTGGACCCCTGGGACAGGGGACTACGAGCAGTACTTC.

This clonotype showed up many times. The rearrangement joins TRBV20-1 to TRBJ2-1; D remains unclear. CDR1 DFQATT and CDR2 SNEGSKA come from the germline V gene (reference sequence). The CDR3 consists of 15 residues. The V end lost 3 bases, the J end lost 0 bases, and 12 bases lay between the germline ends. CDR3 coding DNA: TGCAGTGCTAGTGGCTACCGGAGCTCCTACAATGAGCAGTTCTTC. Translating gives CSASGYRSSYNEQFF.

This clonotype has at least ten counts. Here the CDR3 DNA reads TGTGCCAGCAGTTTCAGGTGGACTGAAGCTTTCTTT. This codes for CASSFRWTEAFF. The rearrangement links TRBV28 to TRBJ1-1; D is unclear. The germline V gene has CDR1 MDHEN and CDR2 SYDVKM. Between the trimmed V and J ends, which lost 3 bases and 5 bases, there was a span of 7 bases. CDR3 length equals 12 residues.

This clonotype occurred many times. The chain combines TRBV7-8 with TRBJ2-3, with TRBD2 matching 9 bases. CDR3 length: 16 amino acids. V shed 2 bases, J shed 5 bases, and the junction held 8 bases outside the gene matches. Germline V gene sequence: CDR1 SGHVS, CDR2 FQNEAQ. CDR3 coding DNA: TGTGCCAGCAGCTTATTAGCTCGCGGGAGGGAAGATACGCAGTATTTT. This translates into CASSLLARGREDTQYF.

This clonotype was found many times. The chain uses TRBV2 and TRBJ2-7, with 7 bases matching TRBD1. J gave up 6 bases and V 7 bases, and 9 bases lay outside the gene matches. The CDR3 loop spans 13 amino acids. Germline V gene lookup returns CDR1 SNHLY and CDR2 FYNNEI. As DNA, the CDR3 is TGTGCCAGCATGGGAGTGAGACAGGGCGAGCAGTACTTC. This encodes CASMGVRQGEQYF.

As concerns this clonotype: A much larger clone lies a single base off, so this may be a read error. The CDR3 region is CASRRDYHETQYF. CDR3 DNA: TGTGCCAGCAGACGGGACTACCATGAGACCCAGTACTTC. The genes are TRBV2 and TRBJ2-5; 7 bases are shared with TRBD2. The CDR3 runs 13 residues. The germline V gene has CDR1 SNHLY and CDR2 FYNNEI.

This clonotype was seen repeatedly, ten times or more. The V and J genes are TRBV7-2 and TRBJ2-7, with TRBD1 identical over 7 bases. The length of the CDR3 is 16 residues. Looked up from germline, CDR1 is SGHTA and CDR2 is FQGNSA. V trimming: 1 base; J trimming: 1 base; junction bases outside the gene matches: 7. The CDR3 loop reads CASSLGSGTASYEQYF. In nucleotides, the CDR3 is TGTGCCAGCAGCTTAGGATCCGGGACAGCTTCCTACGAGCAGTACTTC.

This clonotype was picked up many times. This sequence joins TRBV28 and TRBJ2-7, with TRBD2 identical over 10 bases. Trimming removed 5 bases from V and 3 bases from J; junction bases left unmatched: 7. This CDR3 spans 15 amino acids. CDR1 and CDR2 (germline): MDHEN, SYDVKM. CDR3 DNA sequence: TGTGCCAGCAGTCACGCTAGCGGGAGTAACTACGAGCAGTACTTC. Protein sequence: CASSHASGSNYEQYF.

This clonotype was detected ten times or more. J is TRBJ1-2 and V is TRBV9, with D uncertain. This CDR3 is 14 amino acids long. The V end was cut by 2 bases, the J end by 2 bases, with 10 bases between. Germline V CDR1 and CDR2: SGDLS, YYNGEE. DNA for the CDR3: TGTGCCAGCAGCGTCGGAGGTGGCAACTATGGCTACACCTTC. As protein: CASSVGGGNYGYTF.

This clonotype was seen at least ten times. The CDR3 DNA reads TGCGCCAGCAGCTCACGACAGGGTGACGTCTATGGCTACACCTTC. Translated: CASSSRQGDVYGYTF. The gene calls are TRBV5-1 and TRBJ1-2, with 7 bases matching TRBD1. V lost 3 bases, J lost 4 bases, and 9 bases stayed unmatched. This CDR3 contains 15 residues. Germline V gives CDR1 SGHRS, CDR2 YFSETQ.